These 10 T cell receptor beta chains were sequenced from one sample in a study of identical twins. Each CDR3 protein gets one entry after TCRdb re-called the 5' RACE reads with MiXCR. The table records approximately 630,000 distinct CDR3 sequences, less than 9% of them present only once. These same records also appear under a second study, on yellow fever vaccine responses in identical twins.

The sequencing input was PBMCs. These receptors were taken from a woman aged 18-29 years in good health.

There are a few counts of this clonotype. The chain employs TRBV24-1 and TRBJ2-2; D gene unclear. The CDR3 contains 15 residues. Germline loops: CDR1 KGHDR, CDR2 SFDVKD. V lost 4 bases and J lost 1, with 9 bases in between. CDR3 sequence reads: CATSEPTENTGELFF. For the CDR3, the DNA is TGTGCCACCAGTGAACCTACAGAGAACACCGGGGAGCTGTTTTTT.

The chain couples TRBV20-1 to TRBJ1-1; no reliable D call. V dropped 1 base and J dropped 0 bases, with 15 bases sitting between them. This CDR3 comprises 16 residues. CDR1 DFQATT and CDR2 SNEGSKA come from the germline V gene (reference sequence). The CDR3 DNA reads TGCAGTGCTAGAGTGGCAGGCCCGAAATTGAACACTGAAGCTTTCTTT. It specifies CSARVAGPKLNTEAFF.

The rearrangement uses TRBV12-3 or TRBV12-4 and TRBJ2-2; 8 bases map to TRBD1. The CDR3 has 18 residues. Trimming removed 3 bases from V and 2 bases from J; junction bases left unmatched: 11. The CDR3 here is CASSFLARGLSNTGELFF. The CDR3 DNA follows: TGTGCCAGCAGTTTTTTGGCCAGGGGGCTCTCAAACACCGGGGAGCTGTTTTTT.

The V gene is TRBV7-9, the J gene TRBJ2-7; D may match TRBD1 or TRBD2 (5 bases each). The CDR3 length is 16 residues. Trimming left V 5 bases short and J 4 bases short, with 21 bases between. The germline CDR1 and CDR2 sequences are SEHNR and FQNEAQ (reference sequence). The CDR3 sequence: CASSPAPRGVLYEQYF. The CDR3 coding sequence is TGTGCCAGCAGCCCTGCTCCCCGGGGCGTTCTATACGAGCAGTACTTC.

This clonotype was detected only a few times. V is TRBV7-9 and J is TRBJ1-2, with D unclear. The CDR3 runs to 15 residues. The V gene lost 2 bases and the J gene lost 7 bases, with 17 bases spanning the gap. Germline V CDR1 and CDR2: SEHNR, FQNEAQ (reference sequence). The CDR3 protein is CASSLSGGIFAGYTF. CDR3 DNA sequence: TGTGCCAGCAGCTTATCCGGAGGGATCTTCGCTGGCTACACCTTC.

This chain connects TRBV15 to TRBJ2-2; unclear D gene. V was pared by 5 bases and J by 8 bases, with 15 bases between. Germline values: CDR1 LNHNV, CDR2 YYDKDF (reference sequence). CDR3 size: 14 residues. The CDR3 sequence is CATSVGPPWGELFF. CDR3 in DNA: TGTGCCACCAGCGTTGGACCGCCTTGGGGGGAGCTGTTTTTT.

This clonotype appeared a few times. This sequence joins TRBV4-1 and TRBJ1-5, with 7 bases aligning to TRBD1. CDR1 MGHRA and CDR2 YSYEKL come from the germline V gene. This CDR3 has 15 amino acids. Trimming took 0 bases from V and 6 from J; bases not matched to a gene: 5. The CDR3 sequence is CASSQEAGGGQPQHF. DNA of the CDR3: TGCGCCAGCAGCCAAGAGGCAGGGGGAGGTCAGCCCCAGCATTTT.

This clonotype was counted ten times or more. Written as DNA, the CDR3 is TGTGCCAGCAGTGGGACAGGGGGCTATGGCTACACCTTC. It encodes CASSGTGGYGYTF. V and J are TRBV28 and TRBJ1-2; TRBD1 agrees at 11 bases. Germline CDR1 reads MDHEN; CDR2 reads SYDVKM. The CDR3 is made up of 13 amino acids. After removal of 5 bases from V and 4 bases from J, the junction contained 0 bases not matched to a gene.

This sequence joins TRBV12-3 or TRBV12-4 and TRBJ2-2; 8 nucleotides align to TRBD2. The CDR3 consists of 15 residues. V shed 5 bases and J 6 bases; nucleotides not matched to a gene: 8. The CDR3 DNA sequence: TGTGCCAGCAGTCTTAGCGGGGCGTCGCCCGGGGAGCTGTTTTTT. Protein: CASSLSGASPGELFF.

This clonotype was detected many times. The rearrangement links TRBV15 to TRBJ2-7; 7 positions agree with TRBD1. With 3 bases clipped from V and 0 bases from J, the junction kept 8 bases outside the gene matches. This CDR3 is 16 amino acids long. CDR1 and CDR2 (germline): LNHNV, YYDKDF (reference sequence). CDR3 loop: CATSRSTGMSSYEQYF. CDR3 nucleotide sequence: TGTGCCACCAGCAGGTCGACAGGGATGAGCTCCTACGAGCAGTACTTC.